This TCR beta chain was captured by sequencing in a study of blood T cell repertoires in COVID-19. In the study's own analysis: Reference gene primer amplification gave estimated nucleated cell counts. TCRdb's table, derived via immunoSEQ multiplex PCR, lists solely in-frame clones and lacks some. The V and J calls and clone size were taken over from that table, and D and trimming were inferred from the DNA. Here the sample spans roughly 6,600 clones, approximately 90% being singletons. The CDR3 contains 15 residues. CDR1 and CDR2 from the germline V gene are PRHDT and FYEKMQ (reference sequence). V was shortened by 1 base and J by 0 bases, with 8 bases between the two germline ends.

The sequence was collected from a human donor in a cohort sampled during active COVID-19. The donor label of this sample is uncertain. Sequenced input: peripheral blood. The chain employs TRBV13 and TRBJ2-3, with D perhaps matching TRBD2 (5 bases). The CDR3 DNA follows: TGTGCCAGCAGCTTAGCAGGCGGGAGCACAGATACGCAGTATTTT. Its protein product is CASSLAGGSTDTQYF. Full variable domain (rest looked up from reference TRBV13 and TRBJ2-3): AAGVIQSPRHLIKEKRETATLKCYPIPRHDTVYWYQQGPGQDPQFLISFYEKMQSDKGSIPDRFSAQQFSDYHSELNMSSLELGDSALYFCASSLAGGSTDTQYFGPGTRLTVL.